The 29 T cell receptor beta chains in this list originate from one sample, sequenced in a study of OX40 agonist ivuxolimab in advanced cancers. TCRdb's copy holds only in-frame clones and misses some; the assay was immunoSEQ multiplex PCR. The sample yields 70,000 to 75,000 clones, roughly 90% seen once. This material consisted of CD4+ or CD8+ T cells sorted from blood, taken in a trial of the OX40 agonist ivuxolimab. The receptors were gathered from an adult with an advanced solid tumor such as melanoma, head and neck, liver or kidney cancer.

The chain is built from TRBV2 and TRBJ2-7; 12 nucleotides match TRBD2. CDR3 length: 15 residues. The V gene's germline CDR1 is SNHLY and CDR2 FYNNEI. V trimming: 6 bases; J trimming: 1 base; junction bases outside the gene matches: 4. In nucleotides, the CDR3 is TGTGCCAGCAGCAGGGGACTAGCGGGTTCCTACGAGCAGTACTTC. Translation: CASSRGLAGSYEQYF.

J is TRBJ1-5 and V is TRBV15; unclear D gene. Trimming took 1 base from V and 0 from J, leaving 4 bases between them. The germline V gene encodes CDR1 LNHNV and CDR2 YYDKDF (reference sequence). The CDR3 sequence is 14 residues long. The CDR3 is CATSRVYSNQPQHF. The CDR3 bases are TGTGCCACCAGCAGAGTTTATAGCAATCAGCCCCAGCATTTT.

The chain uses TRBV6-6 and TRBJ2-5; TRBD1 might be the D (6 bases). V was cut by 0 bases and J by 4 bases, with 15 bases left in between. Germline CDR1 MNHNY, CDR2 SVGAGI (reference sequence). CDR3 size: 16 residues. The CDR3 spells CASSYSGTQMVETQYF. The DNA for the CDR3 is TGTGCCAGCAGTTACTCCGGGACACAGATGGTAGAGACCCAGTACTTC.

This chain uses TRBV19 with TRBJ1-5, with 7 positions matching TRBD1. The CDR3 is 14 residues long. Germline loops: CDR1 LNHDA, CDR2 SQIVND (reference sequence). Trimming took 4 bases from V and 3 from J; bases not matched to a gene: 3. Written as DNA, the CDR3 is TGTGCCAGTAGTACACAGGGGAACAATCAGCCCCAGCATTTT. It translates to CASSTQGNNQPQHF.

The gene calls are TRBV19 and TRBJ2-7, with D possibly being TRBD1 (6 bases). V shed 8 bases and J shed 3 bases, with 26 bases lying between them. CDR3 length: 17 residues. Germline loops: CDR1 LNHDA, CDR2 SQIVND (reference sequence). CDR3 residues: CASFFPTRDNYIYEQYF. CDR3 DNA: TGTGCCAGTTTTTTCCCGACCCGGGACAACTACATCTACGAGCAGTACTTC.

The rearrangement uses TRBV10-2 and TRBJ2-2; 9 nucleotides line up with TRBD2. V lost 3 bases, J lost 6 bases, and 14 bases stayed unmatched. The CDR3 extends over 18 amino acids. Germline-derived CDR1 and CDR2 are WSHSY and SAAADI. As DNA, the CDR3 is TGCGCCAGCAGTGATCGGTTTAGCGGGAGAGCGGGGGCCGGGGAGCTGTTTTTT. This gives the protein CASSDRFSGRAGAGELFF.

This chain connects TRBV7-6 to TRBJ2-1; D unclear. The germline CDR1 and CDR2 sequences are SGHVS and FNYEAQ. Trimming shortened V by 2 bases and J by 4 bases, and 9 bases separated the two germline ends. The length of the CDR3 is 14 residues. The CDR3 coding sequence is TGTGCCAGCAGCTTACGCGGCCCTTACAATGAGCAGTTCTTC. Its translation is CASSLRGPYNEQFF. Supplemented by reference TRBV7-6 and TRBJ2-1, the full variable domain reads GAGVSQSPRYKVTKRGQDVALRCDPISGHVSLYWYRQALGQGPEFLTYFNYEAQQDKSGLPNDRFSAERPEGSISTLTIQRTEQRDSAMYRCASSLRGPYNEQFFGPGTRLTVL.

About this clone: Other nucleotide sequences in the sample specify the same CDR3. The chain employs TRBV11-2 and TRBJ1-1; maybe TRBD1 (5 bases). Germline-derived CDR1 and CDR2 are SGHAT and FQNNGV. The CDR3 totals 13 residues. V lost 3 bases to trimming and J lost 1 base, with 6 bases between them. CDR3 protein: CASSLGGNTEAFF. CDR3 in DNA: TGTGCCAGCAGCTTGGGGGGGAACACTGAAGCTTTCTTT.

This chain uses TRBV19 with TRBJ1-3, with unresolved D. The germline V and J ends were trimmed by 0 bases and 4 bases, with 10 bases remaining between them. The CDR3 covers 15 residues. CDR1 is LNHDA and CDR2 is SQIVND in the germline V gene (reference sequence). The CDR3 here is CASSIDRPGGNTIYF. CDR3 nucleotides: TGTGCCAGTAGTATAGATCGGCCCGGAGGAAACACCATATATTTT.

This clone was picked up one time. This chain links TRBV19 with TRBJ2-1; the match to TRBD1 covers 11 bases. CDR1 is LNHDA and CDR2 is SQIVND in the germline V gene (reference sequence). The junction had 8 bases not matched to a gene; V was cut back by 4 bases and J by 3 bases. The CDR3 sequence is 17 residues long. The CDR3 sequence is CASSTDSGTGGYNEQFF. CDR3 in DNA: TGTGCCAGTAGTACCGACTCCGGGACAGGGGGCTACAATGAGCAGTTCTTC.

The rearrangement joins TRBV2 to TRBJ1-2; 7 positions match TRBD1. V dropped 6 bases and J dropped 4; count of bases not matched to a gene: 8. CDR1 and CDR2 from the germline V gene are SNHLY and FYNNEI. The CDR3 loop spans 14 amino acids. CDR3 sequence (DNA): TGTGCCAGCAGGTCGACAGGGTCGGCCTATGGCTACACCTTC. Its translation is CASRSTGSAYGYTF.

The CDR3 loop is CASSEGRGPQNQPQHF. CDR3 bases: TGTGCCAGCAGTGAAGGCCGGGGTCCCCAAAATCAGCCCCAGCATTTT. The chain recombines TRBV6-1 with TRBJ1-5; unclear D gene. CDR1 is MNHNS, CDR2 SASEGT, per germline. The CDR3 totals 16 residues. Trimming stripped 1 base from V and 4 bases from J, with 14 bases between.

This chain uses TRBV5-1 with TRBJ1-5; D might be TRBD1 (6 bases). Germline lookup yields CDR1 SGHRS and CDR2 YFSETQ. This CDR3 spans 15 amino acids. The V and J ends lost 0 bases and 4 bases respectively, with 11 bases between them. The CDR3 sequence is CASSLDGGGNQPQHF. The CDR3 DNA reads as TGCGCCAGCAGCTTGGACGGGGGCGGGAATCAGCCCCAGCATTTT.

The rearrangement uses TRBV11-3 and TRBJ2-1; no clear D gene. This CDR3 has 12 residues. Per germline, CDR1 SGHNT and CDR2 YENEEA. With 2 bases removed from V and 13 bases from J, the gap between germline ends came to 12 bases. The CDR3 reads CASSLTSSPQFF. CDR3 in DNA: TGTGCCAGCAGCTTAACTTCTAGTCCCCAGTTCTTC.

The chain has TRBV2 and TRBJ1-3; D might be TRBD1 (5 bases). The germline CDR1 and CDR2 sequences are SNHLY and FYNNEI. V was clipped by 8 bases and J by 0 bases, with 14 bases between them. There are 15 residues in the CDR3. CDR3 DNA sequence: TGTGCCAGCGGCCGGGAGGGGAGCTCTGGAAACACCATATATTTT. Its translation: CASGREGSSGNTIYF. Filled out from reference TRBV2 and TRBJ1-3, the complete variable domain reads EPEVTQTPSHQVTQMGQEVILRCVPISNHLYFYWYRQILGQKVEFLVSFYNNEISEKSEIFDDQFSVERPDGSNFTLKIRSTKLEDSAMYFCASGREGSSGNTIYFGEGSWLTVV.

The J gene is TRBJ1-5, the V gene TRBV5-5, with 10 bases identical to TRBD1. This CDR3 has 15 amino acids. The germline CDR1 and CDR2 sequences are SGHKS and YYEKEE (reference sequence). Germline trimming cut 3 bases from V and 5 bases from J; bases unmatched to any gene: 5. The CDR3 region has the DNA TGTGCCAGCAGCTCGACAGGGGGCAGTTATCAGCCCCAGCATTTT. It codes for CASSSTGGSYQPQHF.

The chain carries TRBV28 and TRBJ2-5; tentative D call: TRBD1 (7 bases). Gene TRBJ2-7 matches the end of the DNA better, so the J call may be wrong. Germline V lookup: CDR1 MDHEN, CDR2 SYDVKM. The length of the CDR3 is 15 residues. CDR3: CASRGGGSLYYEQYF. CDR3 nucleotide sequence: TGTGCCAGCCGTGGAGGGGGCTCCCTCTACTACGAGCAGTACTTC.

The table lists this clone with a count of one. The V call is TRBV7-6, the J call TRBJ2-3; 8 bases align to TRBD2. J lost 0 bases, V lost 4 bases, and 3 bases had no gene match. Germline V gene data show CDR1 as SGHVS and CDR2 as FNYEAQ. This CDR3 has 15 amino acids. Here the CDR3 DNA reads TGTGCCAGCAGCTCCGCGGGGGGAAGCACAGATACGCAGTATTTT. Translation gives CASSSAGGSTDTQYF. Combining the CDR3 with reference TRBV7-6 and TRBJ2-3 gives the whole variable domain GAGVSQSPRYKVTKRGQDVALRCDPISGHVSLYWYRQALGQGPEFLTYFNYEAQQDKSGLPNDRFSAERPEGSISTLTIQRTEQRDSAMYRCASSSAGGSTDTQYFGPGTRLTVL.

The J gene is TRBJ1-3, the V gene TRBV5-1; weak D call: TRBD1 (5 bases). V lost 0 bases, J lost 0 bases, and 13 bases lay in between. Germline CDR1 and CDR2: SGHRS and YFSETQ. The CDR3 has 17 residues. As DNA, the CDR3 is TGCGCCAGCAGCTTGGAGGAGACAGCGAGCTCTGGAAACACCATATATTTT. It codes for CASSLEETASSGNTIYF. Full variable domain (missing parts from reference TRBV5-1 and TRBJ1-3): KAGVTQTPRYLIKTRGQQVTLSCSPISGHRSVSWYQQTPGQGLQFLFEYFSETQRNKGNFPGRFSGRQFSNSRSEMNVSTLELGDSALYLCASSLEETASSGNTIYFGEGSWLTVV.

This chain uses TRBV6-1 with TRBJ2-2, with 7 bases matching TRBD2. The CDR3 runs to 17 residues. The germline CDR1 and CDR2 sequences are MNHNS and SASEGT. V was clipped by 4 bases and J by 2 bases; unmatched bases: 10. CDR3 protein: CASSARGGSSNTGELFF. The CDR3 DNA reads TGTGCCAGCAGTGCCCGGGGCGGGAGCAGTAACACCGGGGAGCTGTTTTTT.

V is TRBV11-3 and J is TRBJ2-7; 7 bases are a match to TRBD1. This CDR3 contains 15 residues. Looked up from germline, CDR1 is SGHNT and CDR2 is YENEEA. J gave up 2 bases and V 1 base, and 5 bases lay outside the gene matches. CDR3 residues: CASSLGRGPPYEQYF. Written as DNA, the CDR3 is TGTGCCAGCAGCTTAGGAAGGGGGCCCCCCTACGAGCAGTACTTC.

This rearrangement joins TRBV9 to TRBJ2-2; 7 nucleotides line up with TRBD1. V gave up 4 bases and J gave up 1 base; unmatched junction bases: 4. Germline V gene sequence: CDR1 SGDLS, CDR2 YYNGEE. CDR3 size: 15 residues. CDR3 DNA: TGTGCCAGCAGCTGGGACAGCCTGAACACCGGGGAGCTGTTTTTT. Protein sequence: CASSWDSLNTGELFF.

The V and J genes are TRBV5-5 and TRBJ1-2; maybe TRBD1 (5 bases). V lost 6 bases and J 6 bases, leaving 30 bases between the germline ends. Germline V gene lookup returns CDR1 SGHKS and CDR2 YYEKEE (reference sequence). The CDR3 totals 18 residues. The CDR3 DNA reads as TGTGCCAGCACTCGGAGCGGGGCAACGGCTTTAAGCCATGATGGCTACACCTTC. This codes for CASTRSGATALSHDGYTF.

CDR3: CASSLGGPSGNTIYF. DNA of the CDR3: TGTGCCAGCAGCCTAGGGGGCCCCTCTGGAAACACCATATATTTT. The gene calls are TRBV11-2 and TRBJ1-3; 7 bases match TRBD1. The CDR3 spans 15 residues. Germline V gene lookup returns CDR1 SGHAT and CDR2 FQNNGV. The trim removed 5 bases at V and 0 bases at J, leaving 4 bases unmatched.

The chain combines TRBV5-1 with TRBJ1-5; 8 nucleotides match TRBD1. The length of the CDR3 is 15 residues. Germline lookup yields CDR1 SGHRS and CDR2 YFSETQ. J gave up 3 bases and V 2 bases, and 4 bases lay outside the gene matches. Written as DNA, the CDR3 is TGCGCCAGCAGCTTAACAGGGGGTAACAATCAGCCCCAGCATTTT. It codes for CASSLTGGNNQPQHF.

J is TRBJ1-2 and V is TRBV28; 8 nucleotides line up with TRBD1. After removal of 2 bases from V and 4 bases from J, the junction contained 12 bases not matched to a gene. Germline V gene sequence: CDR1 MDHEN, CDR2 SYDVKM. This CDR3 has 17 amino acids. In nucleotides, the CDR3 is TGTGCCAGCAGTTTACTCTCTGGGCAGGGGGCAGCCTATGGCTACACCTTC. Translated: CASSLLSGQGAAYGYTF.

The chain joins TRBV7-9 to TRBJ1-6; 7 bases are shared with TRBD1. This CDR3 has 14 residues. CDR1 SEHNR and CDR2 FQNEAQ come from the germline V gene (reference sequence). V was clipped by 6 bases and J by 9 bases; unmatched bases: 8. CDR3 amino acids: CASSPPGGGSPLHF. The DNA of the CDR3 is TGTGCCAGCAGTCCTCCAGGGGGTGGTTCACCCCTCCACTTT.

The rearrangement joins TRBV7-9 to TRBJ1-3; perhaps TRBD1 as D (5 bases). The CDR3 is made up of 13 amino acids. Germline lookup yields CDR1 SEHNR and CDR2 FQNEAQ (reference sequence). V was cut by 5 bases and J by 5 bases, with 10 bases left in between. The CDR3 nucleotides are TGTGCCAGCAGCCCGGGACTTCGAAACACCATATATTTT. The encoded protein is CASSPGLRNTIYF. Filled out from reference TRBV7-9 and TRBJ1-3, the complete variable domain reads DTGVSQNPRHKITKRGQNVTFRCDPISEHNRLYWYRQTLGQGPEFLTYFQNEAQLEKSRLLSDRFSAERPKGSFSTLEIQRTEQGDSAMYLCASSPGLRNTIYFGEGSWLTVV.

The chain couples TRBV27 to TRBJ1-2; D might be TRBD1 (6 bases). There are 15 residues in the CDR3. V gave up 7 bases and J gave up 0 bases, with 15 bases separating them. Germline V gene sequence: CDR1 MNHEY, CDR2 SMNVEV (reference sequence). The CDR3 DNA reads TGTGCCAGCAAAGTTGGACAGTTAGCTAACTATGGCTACACCTTC. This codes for CASKVGQLANYGYTF.